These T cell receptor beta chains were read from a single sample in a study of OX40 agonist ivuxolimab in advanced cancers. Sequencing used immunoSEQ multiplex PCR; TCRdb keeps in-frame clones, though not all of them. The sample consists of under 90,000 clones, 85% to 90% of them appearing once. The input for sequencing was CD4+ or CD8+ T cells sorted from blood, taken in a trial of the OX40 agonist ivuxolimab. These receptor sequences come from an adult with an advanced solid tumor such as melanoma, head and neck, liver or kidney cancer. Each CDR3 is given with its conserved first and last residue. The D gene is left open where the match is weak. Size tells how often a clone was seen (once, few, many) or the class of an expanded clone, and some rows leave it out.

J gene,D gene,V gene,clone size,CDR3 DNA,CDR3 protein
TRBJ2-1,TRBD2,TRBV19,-,TGTGCCACTAGGACTAGCGGGCGATACAATGAGCAGTTCTTC,CATRTSGRYNEQFF
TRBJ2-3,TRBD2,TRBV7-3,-,TGTGCCAGCAGCCCCCGGGGGGTGGGAGGGCCGATAGATACGCAGTATTTT,CASSPRGVGGPIDTQYF
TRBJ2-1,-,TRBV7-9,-,TGTGCCAGCAGCACCAATGAGCAGTTCTTC,CASSTNEQFF
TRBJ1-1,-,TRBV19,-,TGTGCCAGTGCGGACGGACGGGTTCTAGTTGAAGCTTTCTTT,CASADGRVLVEAFF
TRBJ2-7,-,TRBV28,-,TGTGCCAGCAGTTTTTTCTTTAGGGGCCCGAGGCGGGGCCACGAGCAGTACTTC,CASSFFFRGPRRGHEQYF
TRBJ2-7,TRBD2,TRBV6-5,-,TGTGCCAGCAGTTATAGCGGGACCTCCTACGAGCAGTACTTC,CASSYSGTSYEQYF
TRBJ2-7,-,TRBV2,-,TGTGCCACCAAATCACAGGAGCTAGAGCAGTACTTC,CATKSQELEQYF
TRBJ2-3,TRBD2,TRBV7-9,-,TGTGCCAGCAGCTTAGGGTCGGGACTAGGGGGCACAGATACGCAGTATTTT,CASSLGSGLGGTDTQYF
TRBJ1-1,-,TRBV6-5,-,TGTGCCAGCAGTGTGCGAGGGATAAACACTGAAGCTTTCTTT,CASSVRGINTEAFF
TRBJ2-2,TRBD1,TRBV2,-,TGTGCCAGCAGTGTGGACAGGGGGCTGGCCAAGAACACCGGGGAGCTGTTTTTT,CASSVDRGLAKNTGELFF
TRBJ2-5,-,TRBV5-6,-,TGTGCCAGCAGCTTTACAGGCCGGCAAGAGACCCAGTACTTC,CASSFTGRQETQYF
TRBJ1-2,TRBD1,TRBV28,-,TGTGCCAGCAGTTCGGACGACAGGGCGGGCAATGGCTACACCTTC,CASSSDDRAGNGYTF
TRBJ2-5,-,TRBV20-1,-,TGCAGTGGGGGGCGCCAAGAGACCCAGTACTTC,CSGGRQETQYF
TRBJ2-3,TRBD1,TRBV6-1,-,TGTGCCAGCAGTGGCCTTCACGCAGGGGGTATAACAGATACGCAGTATTTT,CASSGLHAGGITDTQYF
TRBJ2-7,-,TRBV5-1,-,TGCGCCAGCAGCTTGGATCCTAGCTCCTACGAGCAGTACTTC,CASSLDPSSYEQYF
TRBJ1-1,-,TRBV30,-,TGTGCCTGGAGTGTACGGGCTACTGAAGCTTTCTTT,CAWSVRATEAFF
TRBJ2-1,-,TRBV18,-,TGTGCCAGCTCACCACCGGGTCAGGGGACGATAGGCGAGCAGTTCTTC,CASSPPGQGTIGEQFF
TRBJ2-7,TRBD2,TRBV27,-,TGTGCCAGCAGGGTAGCGGGCCACCCCTACGAGCAGTACTTC,CASRVAGHPYEQYF
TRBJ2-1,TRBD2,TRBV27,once,TGTGCCAGCAGTCTTCGCCCCCGGACTAGCGGAGACTACAATGAGCAGTTCTTC,CASSLRPRTSGDYNEQFF
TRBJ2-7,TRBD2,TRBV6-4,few,TGTGCCAGCAGTGACTCGAGGTCTAGCGGGAATGAGCAGTACTTC,CASSDSRSSGNEQYF
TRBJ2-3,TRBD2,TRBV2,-,TGTGCCAGCAGTGGGGGGACTAGCCGAGGGACAGATACGCAGTATTTT,CASSGGTSRGTDTQYF
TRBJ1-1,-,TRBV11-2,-,TGTGCCAGCAGCTTAAGGACAGCCACTGAAGCTTTCTTT,CASSLRTATEAFF
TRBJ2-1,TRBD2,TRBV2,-,TGTGCCAGCGTCGGGCTAGCGGGAGGAGAGGAGCAGTTCTTC,CASVGLAGGEEQFF
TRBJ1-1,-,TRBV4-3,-,TGCGCCAGCAGCCAAGAGCCCCGGGGTACTGAAGCTTTCTTT,CASSQEPRGTEAFF
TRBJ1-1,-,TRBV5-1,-,TGCGCCAGCAGCTTGACAAGGAACACTGAAGCTTTCTTT,CASSLTRNTEAFF
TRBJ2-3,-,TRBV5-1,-,TGCGCCAGCAGCTTGTTCCCGACCCAAATTCGAACAGATACGCAGTATTTT,CASSLFPTQIRTDTQYF
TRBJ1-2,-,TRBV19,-,TGTGCCAGTAGTGGGGGGAATGCTAACTATGGCTACACCTTC,CASSGGNANYGYTF
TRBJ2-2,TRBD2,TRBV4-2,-,TGTGCCAGCAGCCCTGGACTAGCGTACACCGGGGAGCTGTTTTTT,CASSPGLAYTGELFF
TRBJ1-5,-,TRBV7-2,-,TGTGCCAGCAGCTTAGCGGGGCAGGGAGGACGGCCCCAGCATTTT,CASSLAGQGGRPQHF
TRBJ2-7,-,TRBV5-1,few,TGCGCCAGCAGCTTTATCAGGGGGGACGAGCAGTACTTC,CASSFIRGDEQYF
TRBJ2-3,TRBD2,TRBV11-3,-,TGTGCCAGCAGCCGGACTAGCTCAGATACGCAGTATTTT,CASSRTSSDTQYF
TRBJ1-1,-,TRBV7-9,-,TGTGCCAGCAGCCCACCGAACAGGGCGACTGAAGCTTTCTTT,CASSPPNRATEAFF
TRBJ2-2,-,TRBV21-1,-,TGTGCCAGCAGTTACAGGGGGCATAACACCGGGGAGCTGTTTTTT,CASSYRGHNTGELFF
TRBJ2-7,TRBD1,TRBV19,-,TGTGCCAGTAGAGTAAGGGACAGTTCCTACGAGCAGTACTTC,CASRVRDSSYEQYF
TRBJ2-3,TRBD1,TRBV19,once,TGTGCCAGTAACCCGGGACAGGGGTATCCAGATACGCAGTATTTT,CASNPGQGYPDTQYF
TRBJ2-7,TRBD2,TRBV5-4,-,TGTGCCAGCAGCCCGGGGGGTAGGACTAGGACCTACGAGCAGTACTTC,CASSPGGRTRTYEQYF
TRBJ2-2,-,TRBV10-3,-,TGTGCCATCAAGGGAGAGGGGGAGCTGTTTTTT,CAIKGEGELFF
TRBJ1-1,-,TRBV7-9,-,TGTGCCAGCAGCCTCCGGGCGAGTAACACTGAAGTTTTCTTT,CASSLRASNTEVFF
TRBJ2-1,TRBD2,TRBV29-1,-,TGCAGCGTTGAAGGGGGCGGGGGCTCCTACAATGAGCAGTTCTTC,CSVEGGGGSYNEQFF
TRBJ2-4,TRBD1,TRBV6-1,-,TGTGCCAGCAGTGTAGTTTGGACAGGAGAAAACATTCAGTACTTC,CASSVVWTGENIQYF
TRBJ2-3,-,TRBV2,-,TGTGCCACGCAGCCGAGAGCCACAGATACGCAGTATTTT,CATQPRATDTQYF
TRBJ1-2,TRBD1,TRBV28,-,TGTGCCAGCAGTCTCCCGGGACAGGGGACATATGGCTACACCTTC,CASSLPGQGTYGYTF
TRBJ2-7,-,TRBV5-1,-,TGCGCCAGCAGCCGTCTAACCGGGACGGCCTCCTACGAGCAGTACTTC,CASSRLTGTASYEQYF
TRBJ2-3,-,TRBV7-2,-,TGTGCCAGCAGCACCCGACTCGGCACAGATACGCAGTATTTT,CASSTRLGTDTQYF
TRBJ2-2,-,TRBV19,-,TGTGCCAGTAGCCCTAGAACCGGGGGAACCGGGGAGCTGTTTTTT,CASSPRTGGTGELFF
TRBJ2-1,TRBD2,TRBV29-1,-,TGCAGCGTTGGACTAGCGGTCTACAATGAGCAGTTCTTC,CSVGLAVYNEQFF